The subject of this entry is one T cell receptor (beta chain). Germline V gene sequence: CDR1 SGHVS, CDR2 FQNEAQ. Unmatched junction bases numbered 14, after V lost 5 bases and J lost 12 bases. This CDR3 comprises 16 residues. This entry comes from a study of blood T cell repertoires in COVID-19. The data were produced by immunoSEQ multiplex PCR, yet TCRdb's version contains in-frame clones alone and is incomplete. In the table there are 80,000 or so clones, about 80% of which are singletons. The chain couples TRBV7-8 to TRBJ2-1; TRBD2 matches at 12 bases. The sample consisted of peripheral blood. The source of this sequence is a woman between 65 and 79 years old with acute or convalescent COVID-19. The CDR3 loop is CASSAYGLAGGHWQFF. CDR3 nucleotide sequence: TGTGCCAGCAGCGCCTACGGGCTAGCGGGGGGGCATTGGCAGTTCTTC.